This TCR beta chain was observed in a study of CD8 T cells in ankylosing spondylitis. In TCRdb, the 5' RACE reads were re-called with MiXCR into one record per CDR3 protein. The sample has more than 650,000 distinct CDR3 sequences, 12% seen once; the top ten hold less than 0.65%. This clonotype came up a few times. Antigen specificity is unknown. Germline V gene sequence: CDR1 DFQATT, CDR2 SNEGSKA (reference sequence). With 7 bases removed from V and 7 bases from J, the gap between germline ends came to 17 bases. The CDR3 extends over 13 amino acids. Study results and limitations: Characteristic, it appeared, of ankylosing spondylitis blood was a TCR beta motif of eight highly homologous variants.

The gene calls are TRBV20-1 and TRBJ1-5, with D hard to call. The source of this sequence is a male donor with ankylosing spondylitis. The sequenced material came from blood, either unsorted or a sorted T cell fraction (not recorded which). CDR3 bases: TGCAGTGTAGTAGAGGGCCCCGGACAGCCCCAGCATTTT. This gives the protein CSVVEGPGQPQHF.